Listed below are T cell receptor beta chains from one sample, sequenced in a study of human thymus T cells. Repertoires were generated with immunoSEQ multiplex PCR, while TCRdb's copy carries only in-frame clones and drops some. The sample shows about 120,000 clones, about 94% of them seen only once. Sequences were obtained from thymus tissue. Receptors originate from a boy under two years old with a congenital heart defect but otherwise immunologically healthy. Both conserved end residues are part of each CDR3. The D gene is left open where the match is weak. Clone sizes are given selectively: once, few, many, or a class where the clone is expanded.

v_call	j_call	d_call	clone_size	cdr3_aa	cdr3_nt
TRBV6-5	TRBJ1-2	NA	NA	CASTRGPHPYGYTF	TGTGCCAGCACCCGAGGGCCTCACCCCTATGGCTACACCTTC
TRBV5-8	TRBJ1-2	TRBD1	NA	CASSSEYRGVNYGYTF	TGTGCCAGCAGCTCTGAATACAGGGGGGTGAACTATGGCTACACCTTC
TRBV2	TRBJ2-3	NA	NA	CASSVAGAPYTDTQYF	TGTGCCAGCAGTGTCGCAGGGGCCCCTTACACAGATACGCAGTATTTT
TRBV5-1	TRBJ1-2	NA	NA	CASSSRASANYGYTF	TGCGCCAGCAGCTCGCGGGCTTCCGCTAACTATGGCTACACCTTC
TRBV5-8	TRBJ1-5	TRBD1	NA	CASSLEITGQGHSNQPQHF	TGTGCCAGCAGCTTGGAAATAACCGGACAGGGGCATAGCAATCAGCCCCAGCATTTT
TRBV7-9	TRBJ2-3	NA	NA	CASSPGSNTDTQYF	TGTGCCAGCAGCCCAGGAAGCAACACAGATACGCAGTATTTT
TRBV27	TRBJ2-3	NA	NA	CASSLTPTGDTQYF	TGTGCCAGCAGTTTAACCCCTACGGGAGATACGCAGTATTTT
TRBV18	TRBJ2-7	NA	NA	CASSPHGVYEQYF	TGTGCCAGCTCACCACACGGGGTCTACGAGCAGTACTTC
TRBV21-1	TRBJ1-4	NA	NA	CASSKHKGATNEKLFF	TGTGCCAGCAGCAAACATAAAGGGGCAACTAATGAAAAACTGTTTTTT
TRBV6-5	TRBJ1-2	NA	NA	CASSPWGLYGYTF	TGTGCCAGCAGCCCGTGGGGCCTCTATGGCTACACCTTC
TRBV5-4	TRBJ1-4	NA	NA	CASSSFPRRANEKLFF	TGTGCCAGCAGCTCCTTCCCCCGCAGGGCTAATGAAAAACTGTTTTTT
TRBV5-1	TRBJ2-1	TRBD1	NA	CASSLSQGAGEQFF	TGCGCCAGCAGCTTGAGTCAGGGGGCAGGTGAGCAGTTCTTC
TRBV4-1	TRBJ2-1	NA	NA	CASSRMGRANYNEQFF	TGCGCCAGCAGCCGGATGGGAAGGGCGAACTACAATGAGCAGTTCTTC
TRBV19	TRBJ2-4	TRBD2	once	CASSPRTSGGPAKNIQYF	TGTGCCAGTAGTCCGAGGACTAGCGGGGGACCTGCCAAAAACATTCAGTACTTC
TRBV9	TRBJ1-2	NA	NA	CASSVGAGLITNYGYTF	TGTGCCAGCAGCGTAGGAGCAGGCCTAATCACTAACTATGGCTACACCTTC
TRBV29-1	TRBJ1-5	NA	NA	CSVEVGSRQPQHF	TGCAGCGTTGAAGTGGGGTCGCGACAGCCCCAGCATTTT